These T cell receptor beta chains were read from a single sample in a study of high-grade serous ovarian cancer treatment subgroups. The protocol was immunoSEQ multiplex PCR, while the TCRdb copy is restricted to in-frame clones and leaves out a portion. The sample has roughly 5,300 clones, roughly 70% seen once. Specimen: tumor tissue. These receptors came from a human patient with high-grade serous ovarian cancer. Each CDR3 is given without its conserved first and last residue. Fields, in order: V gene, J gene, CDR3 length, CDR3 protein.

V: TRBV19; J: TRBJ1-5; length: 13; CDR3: ASSIWYRHNQPQH
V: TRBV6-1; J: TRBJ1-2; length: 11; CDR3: ASSRDSNYGYT
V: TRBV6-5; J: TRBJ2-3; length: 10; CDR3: ASSYSQGVVV
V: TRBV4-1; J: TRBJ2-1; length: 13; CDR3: ASSQVEGRYNEQF
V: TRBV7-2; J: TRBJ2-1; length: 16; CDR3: ASSPGLAGGRYYNEQF
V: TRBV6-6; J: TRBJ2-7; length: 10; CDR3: ASSYSRDEQY
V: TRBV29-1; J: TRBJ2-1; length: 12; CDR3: SVSGTATYNEQF
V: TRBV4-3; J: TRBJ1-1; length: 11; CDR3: ASSQAGNTEAF
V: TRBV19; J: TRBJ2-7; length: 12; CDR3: ASSNGDYLGEQY
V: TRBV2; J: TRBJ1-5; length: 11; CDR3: ATKGVGNQPQH
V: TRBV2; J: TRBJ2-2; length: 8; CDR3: ASSTGELF
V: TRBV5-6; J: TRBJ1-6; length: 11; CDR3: ASSLAGSGALH
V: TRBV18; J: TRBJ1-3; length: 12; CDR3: ASSPQGSGNTIY
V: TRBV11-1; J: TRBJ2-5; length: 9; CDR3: ASSLRETQY
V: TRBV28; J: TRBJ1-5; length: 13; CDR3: ASRAGTGDLQPQH
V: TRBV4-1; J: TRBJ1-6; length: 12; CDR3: ASAFQGESSPLH
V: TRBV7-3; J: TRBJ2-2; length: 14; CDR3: ASSQGLAGATGELF
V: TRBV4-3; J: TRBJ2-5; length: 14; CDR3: ASSQGGLAGQETQY
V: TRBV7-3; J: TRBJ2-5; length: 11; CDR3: ASSFGEGETQY
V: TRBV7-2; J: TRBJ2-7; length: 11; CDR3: ASSLGVKYEQY
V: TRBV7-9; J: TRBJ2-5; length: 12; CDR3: ASSFGQGQETQY
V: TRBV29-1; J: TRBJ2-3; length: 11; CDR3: SGRQFGTDTQY
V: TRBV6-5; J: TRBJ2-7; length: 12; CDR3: ASSYSNRGDEQY
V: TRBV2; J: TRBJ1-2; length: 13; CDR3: ASNRDTSRAYGYT
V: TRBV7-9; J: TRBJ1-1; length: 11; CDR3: ASSWRGINGAF
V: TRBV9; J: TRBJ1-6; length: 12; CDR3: ASSVIGANSPLH